Sequencing of this T cell receptor (beta chain) was carried out in a study of CD8 T cells in Susac syndrome (dated by TCRdb to 2018 to 2020). Context from the whole study: The study used repertoire sequencing to test whether antigen drove CD8+ T cell activation and differentiation in Susac syndrome.

Peripheral blood CD8+ and CD4+ T cells from healthy donors, Susac syndrome patients and multiple sclerosis patients were profiled by high-throughput TCR beta sequencing. The multiple sclerosis controls were treatment-naive patients who had stable or active relapsing-remitting disease and met the revised McDonald criteria. CD8+ TEMRA cells were enriched by FACS, while bulk CD8+ and CD4+ T cells were purified by magnetic negative isolation. Blood was drawn into EDTA tubes, processed within 24 hours, and PBMCs were isolated by density gradient centrifugation. PBMCs intended for TCR sequencing were cryopreserved in liquid nitrogen and thawed later in a water bath at 37 degrees C. A purity of at least 90% was achieved for sorted or isolated CD4+, CD8+ and CD8+ TEMRA cells. Turning to this clonotype: Its antigen is not yet known. There are no base qualities to consult, and no much larger clone falls within one base.

The paper as a whole reports these results and caveats: The study acknowledged that relatively few individuals were included in the TCR sequencing and HLA analysis.

Sequences MNHEY (CDR1) and SMNVEV (CDR2) are obtained from the germline V gene (reference sequence). V and J are trimmed by 8 bases and 0 bases, and the gene matches miss 3 bases of the junction. From the cysteine up to the phenylalanine, the CDR3 has a length of 14 residues. CDR3 DNA is the only sequence kept; it has 42 bases, read in frame from the first base. RNA was extracted with the RNeasy kit and roughly 0.45 to 1 ug was reverse transcribed using random hexamers. The immunoSEQ multiplex PCR assay, covering 54 Vbeta and 13 Jbeta segments, was used to amplify TCR beta CDR3 regions. PCR amplification bias was corrected using a synthetic template baseline for primer optimization and computational correction. In the source study's methods: Reads were assigned to V, D and J genes according to IMGT and analyzed in immunoSEQ Analyzer, with only productive sequences retained. Clonality was computed as one minus Shannon entropy normalized by log2 of the number of productive unique sequences. Public and private clones were assessed among the 100 most prevalent clones of each patient and control. Susac-specific clones were defined as absent from healthy and MS cohorts, about 1,100 published viral clones and other ImmuneACCESS disease sequences. TCRdb reran the public reads through fastp at Q25 and MiXCR, keeping productive beta chains. Rows with one shared CDR3 protein collapse into an entry with the most common genes and DNA. TCRdb's processing, not the authors' own work, is the source of the V and J calls. In all, the sample holds 200,000 or so distinct CDR3 sequences, and about 95% of those were seen once. The ten largest clones take up 0.085% to 0.095% of the sample.

Sequenced input: CD4+ T cells from PBMCs. The sequence was obtained from a human donor with multiple sclerosis. Here the chain combines TRBV27 and TRBJ1-2; 10 junctional bases match TRBD1. The DNA sequence follows: TGTGCCAGCGGGACAGGGGCGTCTAACTATGGCTACACCTTC. Its translation reads: CASGTGASNYGYTF.